A selection of T cell receptor beta chains follows, all from one sample in a study of T cells in Graves' hyperthyroidism and ophthalmopathy. In TCRdb, the multiplex PCR reads were re-called with MiXCR into one record per CDR3 protein. Here the sample spans 500,000 or so distinct CDR3 sequences, under 20% being singletons. Sequencing used blood. These receptors all come from a young woman with Graves' ophthalmopathy. Both conserved end residues are part of each CDR3. Each record gives: D gene, V gene, clone size, J gene, CDR3 protein, CDR3 DNA. D genes are given only for firm matches. Size tells how often a clone was seen (once, few, many) or the class of an expanded clone, and some rows leave it out.

>TRBD1|TRBV5-1|few|TRBJ2-2
CASSPYLDRGRNGELFF
TGCGCCAGCAGCCCATACCTCGACAGGGGGCGTAACGGGGAGCTGTTTTTT
>TRBD2|TRBV18|many|TRBJ2-3
CASSPAGASDTQYF
TGTGCCAGCTCACCAGCGGGAGCTTCAGATACGCAGTATTTT
>TRBD2|TRBV7-9|many|TRBJ2-3
CASSIGTSGTDTQYF
TGTGCCAGCAGCATCGGGACTAGCGGGACAGATACGCAGTATTTT
>TRBD1|TRBV20-1|few|TRBJ2-1
CSARDDRGAFDEQFF
TGCAGTGCTAGAGACGACAGGGGCGCATTCGATGAGCAGTTCTTC
>-|TRBV10-3|-|TRBJ2-1
CAISAGGSYNEQFF
TGTGCCATCAGTGCTGGGGGCTCCTACAATGAGCAGTTCTTC
>TRBD2|TRBV18|-|TRBJ2-2
CASSPRLADVNGELFF
TGTGCCAGCTCACCGAGACTAGCGGATGTGAACGGGGAGCTGTTTTTT
>TRBD2|TRBV7-8|-|TRBJ2-1
CATSDPSKRSGGARDEQFF
TGTGCCACCAGTGATCCCTCAAAAAGAAGCGGGGGGGCCAGGGATGAGCAGTTCTTC
>TRBD2|TRBV14|few|TRBJ2-5
CASSPGLAGESQETQYF
TGTGCCAGCAGCCCCGGACTAGCGGGGGAGTCGCAAGAGACCCAGTACTTC
>-|TRBV7-9|many|TRBJ2-1
CASSLPRDIHNEQFF
TGTGCCAGCAGCTTACCCCGGGACATCCACAATGAGCAGTTCTTC
>TRBD2|TRBV18|-|TRBJ2-1
CASSPPYGASGTRPYNEQFF
TGTGCCAGCTCACCACCCTACGGGGCTAGCGGGACCCGTCCCTACAATGAGCAGTTCTTC
>-|TRBV12-3/TRBV12-4|many|TRBJ1-1
CASSLSAGANWNTEAFF
TGTGCCAGCAGTTTATCCGCAGGGGCGAATTGGAACACTGAAGCTTTCTTT
>-|TRBV20-1|many|TRBJ2-7
CSARDLDRPYEQYF
TGCAGTGCTAGAGATCTCGACCGCCCCTACGAGCAGTACTTC
>-|TRBV30|-|TRBJ2-7
CAWSEGGTSYEQYF
TGTGCCTGGAGTGAGGGGGGAACCTCCTACGAGCAGTACTTC
>-|TRBV28|many|TRBJ2-4
CATKGGEGGNIQYF
TGTGCCACCAAAGGCGGGGAAGGGGGGAACATTCAGTACTTC
>TRBD2|TRBV7-2|-|TRBJ2-1
CASSWTGLAGRTYNEQFF
TGTGCCAGCAGCTGGACGGGACTAGCGGGACGTACCTACAATGAGCAGTTCTTC
>TRBD1|TRBV5-1|-|TRBJ2-3
CASSAEGQGSTDTQYF
TGCGCCAGCAGCGCCGAGGGACAGGGTAGCACAGATACGCAGTATTTT
>-|TRBV2|many|TRBJ1-1
CASSDGTVNTEAFF
TGTGCCAGCAGTGACGGAACAGTCAACACTGAAGCTTTCTTT